What follows are 3 T cell receptor beta chains derived from one specimen sequenced in a study of response to subunit inactivated influenza vaccine. TCRdb passed the RT-PCR reads through MiXCR, listing each CDR3 protein once. This sample has roughly 550,000 distinct CDR3 sequences, with under 30% found just once. The same data also contributed to another study, on T cells expressing NK-cell markers. That source notes: UMIs accompanied the 5'RACE template switching by which TCR beta cDNA was made.

Sequencing used CD4+ T cells sorted from PBMCs, obtained 12 days after vaccination. These receptors were collected from a middle-aged man who received an inactivated influenza vaccine.

This clonotype has more than one count but fewer than ten. This chain uses TRBV18 with TRBJ2-3, with 7 bases identical to TRBD1. Trimming at V came to 6 bases and at J to 6 bases, leaving 9 bases not matched to a gene. The CDR3 totals 14 residues. Looked up from germline, CDR1 is KGHSH and CDR2 is LQKENI. In DNA, the CDR3 is TGTGCCAGCTCGCAGGGACAGCTCCCGGATACGCAGTATTTT. Amino acids: CASSQGQLPDTQYF.

Only a few counts were recorded for this clonotype. The CDR3 sequence: CSAQPGPRAYEQYF. The CDR3 DNA reads as TGCAGTGCCCAACCGGGCCCCCGGGCCTACGAGCAGTACTTC. The rearrangement links TRBV20-1 to TRBJ2-7; D gene ambiguous. The V end lost 6 bases, the J end lost 2 bases, and 17 bases lay between the germline ends. The V gene's germline CDR1 is DFQATT and CDR2 SNEGSKA (reference sequence). The length of the CDR3 is 14 residues.

This clonotype was seen a few times. V and J are TRBV3-1 and TRBJ1-1; D is uncertain. This CDR3 spans 14 amino acids. Germline V gives CDR1 LGHDT, CDR2 YNNKEL (reference sequence). V lost 0 bases, J lost 8 bases, and 13 bases lay in between. CDR3 sequence: CASSQDGSGGEAFF. The CDR3 DNA sequence: TGTGCCAGCAGCCAAGACGGATCAGGTGGGGAAGCTTTCTTT.